The 3 T cell receptor beta chains below come from one sample, sequenced in a study of blood T cell repertoires in COVID-19. Clones were read by immunoSEQ multiplex PCR, and TCRdb kept only the in-frame ones, dropping some. The data contain roughly 60,000 clones, approximately 82% of them singletons. Source material: peripheral blood. These receptors were taken from a woman aged 80 or older with acute or convalescent COVID-19.

The sample holds one count of this clone. The chain couples TRBV12-3 or TRBV12-4 to TRBJ2-7; a possible D gene is TRBD2 (6 bases). CDR3 length: 13 amino acids. Trimming pared 5 bases from V and 9 bases from J, leaving 17 bases between. The CDR3 DNA reads as TGTGCCAGCAGTGGGGACTTCCGCCTTAGGCAGTACTTC. It codes for CASSGDFRLRQYF.

This chain links TRBV4-2 with TRBJ2-1, with a possible D match to TRBD1 (6 bases). This CDR3 has 13 residues. The V gene lost 4 bases and the J gene lost 7 bases, with 11 bases spanning the gap. Germline V gene sequence: CDR1 LGHNA, CDR2 YNFKEQ. The CDR3 sequence: CASSPDRINEQFF. CDR3 DNA: TGTGCCAGCAGCCCGGACAGAATAAATGAGCAGTTCTTC.

The rearrangement joins TRBV2 to TRBJ2-5; 8 positions match TRBD2. The germline V gene encodes CDR1 SNHLY and CDR2 FYNNEI. Losses at the gene ends were 4 bases for V and 3 bases for J; bases not matched to a gene: 7. The CDR3 runs to 15 residues. CDR3 protein: CASSVLVAGKETQYF. For the CDR3, the DNA is TGTGCCAGCAGTGTCCTGGTAGCGGGAAAAGAGACCCAGTACTTC.